The 12 T cell receptor beta chains reported below all come from one sample, sequenced in a study of blood T cell repertoires in COVID-19. Profiling relied on immunoSEQ multiplex PCR, and the TCRdb table lists in-frame clones only, not all of them. Of about 670,000 clones listed, 90% are singletons. What was sequenced was peripheral blood. These TCRs come from a woman aged 18-29 years with acute or convalescent COVID-19.

The CDR3 region is CASSPPLQTGGRSPLHF. The CDR3 DNA follows: TGTGCCAGCAGCCCCCCCCTGCAGACAGGGGGTCGGTCACCCCTCCACTTT. V usage is TRBV7-9 and J usage is TRBJ1-6; 9 bases agree with TRBD1. Germline assignment: CDR1 SEHNR and CDR2 FQNEAQ (reference sequence). After removal of 5 bases from V and 10 bases from J, the junction contained 15 bases not matched to a gene. The CDR3 is 17 residues long.

The J gene is TRBJ1-2, the V gene TRBV5-1; TRBD1 matches 8 bases. Germline V gives CDR1 SGHRS, CDR2 YFSETQ. J gave up 8 bases and V 3 bases, and 3 bases lay outside the gene matches. The CDR3 is made up of 12 amino acids. The CDR3 spells CASSSGGEGYTF. The CDR3 nucleotides are TGCGCCAGCAGCTCAGGGGGCGAGGGCTACACCTTC. The full variable domain, its missing parts supplied by reference TRBV5-1 and TRBJ1-2, is KAGVTQTPRYLIKTRGQQVTLSCSPISGHRSVSWYQQTPGQGLQFLFEYFSETQRNKGNFPGRFSGRQFSNSRSEMNVSTLELGDSALYLCASSSGGEGYTFGSGTRLTVV.

This chain uses TRBV5-5 with TRBJ2-7; D gene uncertain. Germline loops: CDR1 SGHKS, CDR2 YYEKEE (reference sequence). Trimming removed 4 bases from V and 1 base from J, with 9 bases in between. The length of the CDR3 is 13 residues. The CDR3 protein is CASSLPLSYEQYF. CDR3 nucleotide sequence: TGTGCCAGCAGCCTACCCCTTTCCTACGAGCAGTACTTC.

J is TRBJ1-1 and V is TRBV4-3; D unclear. Germline V gives CDR1 LGHNA, CDR2 YSLEER. CDR3 length: 14 residues. V lost 1 base to trimming and J lost 1 base, with 7 bases between them. CDR3 DNA: TGCGCCAGCAGCCAAGCCAACTGGAACACTGAAGCTTTCTTT. Translation: CASSQANWNTEAFF.

As concerns this clone: Other DNA sequences in this sample translate to the same CDR3. The chain employs TRBV9 and TRBJ2-3; tentative D call: TRBD2 (6 bases). Trimming stripped 3 bases from V and 6 bases from J, with 8 bases between. The CDR3 is 12 residues long. CDR1 is SGDLS, CDR2 YYNGEE, per germline. The CDR3 protein is CASSAGGDTQYF. The CDR3 coding sequence is TGTGCCAGCAGCGCTGGGGGGGATACGCAGTATTTT.

V is TRBV30 and J is TRBJ1-1, with TRBD1 as a possible D gene (5 bases). The germline gives CDR1 GTSNPN, CDR2 SVGIG (reference sequence). This CDR3 contains 14 residues. Trimming pared 4 bases from V and 1 base from J, leaving 13 bases between. Written as DNA, the CDR3 is TGTGCCTGGAACTCTTTCCAGGGGAACACTGAAGCTTTCTTT. Translating gives CAWNSFQGNTEAFF. Complete variable domain (other parts from reference TRBV30 and TRBJ1-1): SQTIHQWPATLVQPVGSPLSLECTVEGTSNPNLYWYRQAAGRGLQLLFYSVGIGQISSEVPQNLSASRPQDRQFILSSKKLLLSDSGFYLCAWNSFQGNTEAFFGQGTRLTVV.

The genes are TRBV4-1 and TRBJ1-3; the D is unclear. CDR1 MGHRA and CDR2 YSYEKL come from the germline V gene. The CDR3 length is 21 residues. Trimming left V 0 bases short and J 0 bases short, with 24 bases between. This CDR3 is CASSQDPSLGYLPHSGNTIYF. Here the CDR3 DNA reads TGCGCCAGCAGCCAAGACCCGTCACTAGGGTACCTTCCACACTCTGGAAACACCATATATTTT.

The chain couples TRBV7-3 to TRBJ2-1; possible D gene TRBD2, 7 bases. The ends were cut back, 3 bases at V and 7 bases at J, with 22 bases in the middle. Germline CDR1 and CDR2: SGHTA and FQGTGA. The CDR3 is made up of 17 amino acids. The CDR3 region is CASSLSPCGGHENEQFF. The CDR3, as DNA: TGTGCCAGCAGCTTGAGCCCGTGCGGGGGCCACGAGAATGAGCAGTTCTTC.

CDR3 region: CASSPRSPGTNRYEQYF. In nucleotides, the CDR3 is TGTGCCAGCAGCCCTCGTTCCCCAGGGACAAATAGATACGAGCAGTACTTC. V gene TRBV7-9 combines with J gene TRBJ2-7, with D perhaps matching TRBD1 (6 bases). The CDR3 is 17 amino acids. V was shortened by 5 bases and J by 4 bases, with 24 bases between the two germline ends. The germline CDR1 and CDR2 sequences are SEHNR and FQNEAQ (reference sequence).

With regard to this clone: This CDR3 is also generated by other DNA sequences in the sample. Here the CDR3 DNA reads TGCGCCAGCAGCTTGGGAGGACAGGGCTACGAGCAGTACTTC. Its translation is CASSLGGQGYEQYF. The chain links TRBV5-1 to TRBJ2-7; 8 bases are shared with TRBD1. CDR3 length: 14 residues. The V gene end was trimmed by 0 bases and the J gene end by 3 bases; junction bases not matched to a gene: 2. The germline V gene encodes CDR1 SGHRS and CDR2 YFSETQ.

The gene calls are TRBV21-1 and TRBJ1-6; TRBD1 reflects the table's D call only, with no check against the DNA. TRBV21-1 is shown as a pseudogene. The CDR3 totals 17 residues. CDR3 amino acids: CASSPQGQGSYNSPLHF. In nucleotides, the CDR3 is TGTGCCAGCAGCCCTCAAGGCCAGGGCTCCTATAATTCACCCCTCCACTTT.

The DNA for the CDR3 is TGTGCCAGTAGTATAGGGCAGGCCACAGATACGCAGTATTTT. It yields the protein CASSIGQATDTQYF. The genes are TRBV19 and TRBJ2-3; D is unresolved. The length of the CDR3 is 14 residues. Germline lookup yields CDR1 LNHDA and CDR2 SQIVND (reference sequence). The V and J ends lost 1 base and 2 bases respectively, with 7 bases between them.